The source of this TCR beta chain is a study of long-term antiretroviral therapy in people with HIV. General study findings and limits: Relative to control repertoires, HIV repertoires exhibited narrower CDR3 length ranges.

The CDR3 loop spans 17 amino acids. The V gene lost 0 bases and the J gene lost 8 bases, with 19 bases spanning the gap. Germline V gives CDR1 LNHNV, CDR2 YYDKDF (reference sequence). In regard to this clone: Antigen unknown.

Runs used v3.0 of the immunoSEQ assay and were done at survey level. Only in-frame clones appear in the TCRdb table, and some are missing; sequencing was by immunoSEQ multiplex PCR. Found here are approximately 17,000 clones, 76% of them singletons; the top ten hold 15%. Sequencing was performed on unsorted PBMCs, taken 2.5 years before starting antiretroviral therapy. This receptor was obtained from a woman aged 50 to 60 with HIV. The rearrangement joins TRBV15 to TRBJ1-4; tentatively, D is TRBD1 (6 bases). The CDR3 sequence: CATSRDLIRGEEEKLFF. The CDR3 DNA reads TGTGCCACCAGCAGAGATTTGATAAGGGGGGAAGAAGAAAAACTGTTTTTT.